This T cell receptor beta chain came from a study of blood T cells in healthy people across ages. J lost 4 bases, V lost 0 bases, and 8 bases had no gene match. Germline CDR1 reads SGHTA; CDR2 reads FQGNSA. The CDR3 has 16 residues. Combining a sample-barcoded 5' primer with a J-beta primer mix, a second PCR ran for about 7 to 12 cycles. MiXCR was run by TCRdb on the 5' RACE reads, yielding one entry per CDR3 protein. The data hold hundreds of thousands of distinct CDR3 sequences, with approximately 40% observed a single time. The receptor's source is a man at least 80 years old in good health. The chain links TRBV7-2 to TRBJ1-1, with 7 bases that match TRBD1. Sequenced: blood. CDR3 nucleotide sequence: TGTGCCAGCAGCTTAGCCCAACAGGGGAGGGGCACTGAAGCTTTCTTT. Encoded protein: CASSLAQQGRGTEAFF.